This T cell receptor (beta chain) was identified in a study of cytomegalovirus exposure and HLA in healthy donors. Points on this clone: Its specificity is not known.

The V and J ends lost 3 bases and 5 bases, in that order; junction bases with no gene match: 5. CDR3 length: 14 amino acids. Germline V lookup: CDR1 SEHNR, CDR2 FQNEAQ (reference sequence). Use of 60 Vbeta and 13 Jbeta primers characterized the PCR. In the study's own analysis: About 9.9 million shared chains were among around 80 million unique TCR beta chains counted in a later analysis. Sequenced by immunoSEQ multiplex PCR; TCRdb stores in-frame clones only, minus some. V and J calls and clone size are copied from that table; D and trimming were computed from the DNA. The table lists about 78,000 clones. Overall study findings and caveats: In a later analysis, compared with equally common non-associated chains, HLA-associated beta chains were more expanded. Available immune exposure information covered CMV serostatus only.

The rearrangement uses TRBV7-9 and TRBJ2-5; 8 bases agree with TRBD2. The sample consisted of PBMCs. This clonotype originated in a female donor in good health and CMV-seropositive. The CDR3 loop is CASSFGGASETQYF. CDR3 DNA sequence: TGTGCCAGCAGCTTCGGGGGGGCGAGTGAGACCCAGTACTTC. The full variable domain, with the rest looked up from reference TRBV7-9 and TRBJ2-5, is DTGVSQNPRHKITKRGQNVTFRCDPISEHNRLYWYRQTLGQGPEFLTYFQNEAQLEKSRLLSDRFSAERPKGSFSTLEIQRTEQGDSAMYLCASSFGGASETQYFGPGTRLLVL.